Described below is a single T cell receptor (beta chain) sequence and its context. PCR used 60 Vbeta primers and 13 Jbeta primers. Profiled with immunoSEQ multiplex PCR; TCRdb holds only in-frame clones, not every one. The sample lists 99,000 or so clones, about 79% occurring once. This sample stems from a study of cytomegalovirus exposure and HLA in healthy donors. On the study more broadly: Unique TCRs numbering some 80 million, obtained from HLA-typed donors, made up an early data release. When about 400 donors were genotyped, about 86% of them were found to fall in the Caucasian-associated ancestry cluster.

Trimming removed 5 bases at V and 4 bases at J, with 18 bases between. Germline CDR1 is MNHEY and CDR2 is SVGAGI. CDR3 length: 15 amino acids. Material: PBMCs. The clonotype was recovered from a male donor in good health and CMV-seropositive. The chain joins TRBV6-5 to TRBJ2-7, with no clear D. Here the CDR3 reads CASSRAVSKSYEQYF. The CDR3 DNA sequence: TGTGCCAGCAGTCGCGCCGTATCGAAGTCGTACGAGCAGTACTTC.